The 23 T cell receptor beta chains presented below share a single source sample, sequenced in a study of CD8 T cells in Susac syndrome. RNA amounts of roughly 0.45 to 1 ug underwent reverse transcription with random hexamers. A single record per CDR3 protein comes from TCRdb applying MiXCR to the immunoSEQ multiplex PCR reads. Here the sample spans under 150,000 distinct CDR3 sequences, 80% to 85% being singletons. Sequenced input: CD8+ T cells from PBMCs. Receptors were obtained from a human donor with multiple sclerosis.

This clonotype was detected once. CDR3 nucleotide sequence: TGTGCCAGCAGTGTTTTTATGGGCGGTGAGCAGTTCTTC. Translation gives CASSVFMGGEQFF. The chain links TRBV6-1 to TRBJ2-1; D is unresolved. V gave up 4 bases and J gave up 9 bases, with 13 bases separating them. This CDR3 is 13 amino acids long. The V gene's germline CDR1 is MNHNS and CDR2 SASEGT.

The CDR3 nucleotides read TGTGCCATCAGAGATTGGACAGCTGAAGCTTTCTTT. Its protein is CAIRDWTAEAFF. V usage is TRBV10-3 and J usage is TRBJ1-1; tentatively, D is TRBD1 (6 bases). The V end was cut by 6 bases, the J end by 6 bases, with 11 bases between. Germline values: CDR1 ENHRY, CDR2 SYGVKD. The CDR3 is made up of 12 amino acids.

The chain carries TRBV19 and TRBJ2-3; no reliable D call. The V and J ends lost 8 bases and 6 bases respectively, with 12 bases between them. Germline V lookup: CDR1 LNHDA, CDR2 SQIVND (reference sequence). The CDR3 covers 12 residues. CDR3 coding DNA: TGTGCCAGTGGCCCTTCGTGGGATACGCAGTATTTT. Amino acids: CASGPSWDTQYF.

The chain has TRBV9 and TRBJ2-2; D is possibly TRBD2 (6 bases). V was trimmed by 0 bases and J by 6 bases, leaving 9 bases between them. Per the germline V gene, CDR1 is SGDLS and CDR2 is YYNGEE. The CDR3 extends over 14 amino acids. CDR3 in DNA: TGTGCCAGCAGCGTAGTGGAGGGTTCCGGGGAGCTGTTTTTT. Its protein product is CASSVVEGSGELFF.

This chain uses TRBV6-5 with TRBJ1-5; TRBD1 aligns across 7 bases. The V and J ends lost 0 bases and 1 base, in that order; junction bases with no gene match: 6. CDR3 length equals 17 residues. CDR1 and CDR2 (germline): MNHEY, SVGAGI. DNA for the CDR3: TGTGCCAGCAGTTACTCTTTGGGCAGGGGGAGCAATCAGCCCCAGCATTTT. Its protein product is CASSYSLGRGSNQPQHF.

The V and J genes are TRBV28 and TRBJ2-3, with 11 positions matching TRBD1. Germline values: CDR1 MDHEN, CDR2 SYDVKM. J gave up 5 bases and V 4 bases, and 8 bases lay outside the gene matches. This CDR3 comprises 16 residues. The CDR3 region is CASSSWTGGVEDTQYF. CDR3 sequence (DNA): TGTGCCAGCAGTTCCTGGACAGGGGGCGTTGAAGATACGCAGTATTTT.

V is TRBV7-9 and J is TRBJ2-2; perhaps D is TRBD1 or TRBD2 (6 bases each). V was clipped by 4 bases and J by 7 bases, with 19 bases between them. The CDR3 has 16 amino acids. Germline V gene data show CDR1 as SEHNR and CDR2 as FQNEAQ (reference sequence). The CDR3 DNA reads TGTGCCAGCAGCTCCCGAGGGGGAGGAAGAGTCGGGGAGCTGTTTTTT. Translation: CASSSRGGGRVGELFF.

V and J are TRBV7-2 and TRBJ2-1; possibly TRBD1 for D (6 bases). Germline lookup yields CDR1 SGHTA and CDR2 FQGNSA. The CDR3 runs 15 residues. Trimming cost V 4 bases and J 8 bases, with 18 bases left between them. CDR3 coding DNA: TGTGCCAGCAGCTCCAGAGGGACACGGAGCGATGAGCAGTTCTTC. This sequence encodes CASSSRGTRSDEQFF.

In its sample, this clonotype was seen a few times. The chain employs TRBV7-9 and TRBJ1-1; 11 bases line up with TRBD1. The V gene's germline CDR1 is SEHNR and CDR2 FQNEAQ (reference sequence). This CDR3 is built from 15 residues. J gave up 2 bases and V 5 bases, and 4 bases lay outside the gene matches. CDR3 in amino acids: CASSLGQGANTEAFF. CDR3 nucleotide sequence: TGTGCCAGCAGCCTAGGACAGGGGGCTAACACTGAAGCTTTCTTT.

V is TRBV29-1 and J is TRBJ2-1; 7 bases agree with TRBD1. The J segment lost 3 bases and the V segment lost 7 bases, leaving 6 bases of the junction unmatched. Germline CDR1 and CDR2: SQVTM and ANQGSEA. The CDR3 is made up of 13 amino acids. In DNA form, the CDR3 reads TGCAGCGCCGACAGGGTGGACTACAATGAGCAGTTCTTC. Encoded protein: CSADRVDYNEQFF.

The chain carries TRBV2 and TRBJ2-1, with TRBD2 matching 16 bases. Germline V CDR1 and CDR2: SNHLY, FYNNEI. The CDR3 loop spans 17 amino acids. With 6 bases clipped from V and 6 bases from J, the junction kept 8 bases outside the gene matches. The CDR3 DNA is TGTGCCAGCAGCGGGACTAGCGGGGGGGAGTTTGGCAATGAGCAGTTCTTC. Protein: CASSGTSGGEFGNEQFF.

This chain connects TRBV29-1 to TRBJ2-3; a possible D gene is TRBD2 (7 bases). CDR1 and CDR2 (germline): SQVTM, ANQGSEA. This CDR3 comprises 15 residues. V dropped 8 bases and J dropped 0 bases, with 18 bases sitting between them. CDR3 in DNA: TGCAGCTCCGAACGGCGGGGGCTAAGCACAGATACGCAGTATTTT. It translates to CSSERRGLSTDTQYF.

This clonotype has only a few counts. This rearrangement joins TRBV6-6 to TRBJ1-1; 7 nucleotides match TRBD1. Germline V lookup: CDR1 MNHNY, CDR2 SVGAGI (reference sequence). This CDR3 region has 14 residues. Trimming at V came to 2 bases and at J to 7 bases, leaving 7 bases not matched to a gene. Here the CDR3 reads CASSYLGGQSEAFF. The CDR3 nucleotides read TGTGCCAGCAGTTACCTGGGGGGACAGAGTGAAGCTTTCTTT.

This chain joins TRBV2 and TRBJ1-1; 7 nucleotides align to TRBD1. The CDR3 runs 14 residues. CDR1 and CDR2 (germline): SNHLY, FYNNEI. J gave up 0 bases and V 3 bases, and 1 base lay outside the gene matches. The CDR3 is CASSEGTVNTEAFF. Here the CDR3 DNA reads TGTGCCAGCAGTGAGGGGACAGTGAACACTGAAGCTTTCTTT.

This clonotype showed up just once. The chain uses TRBV12-3 or TRBV12-4 and TRBJ2-7, with a tentative D call TRBD2 (5 bases). V gave up 5 bases and J gave up 2 bases, with 16 bases separating them. This CDR3 region has 15 residues. The CDR3 coding sequence is TGTGCCAGCAGTCCCGAAGGCGGGTCTCCCTACGAGCAGTACTTC. Translated: CASSPEGGSPYEQYF.

The J gene is TRBJ1-1, the V gene TRBV6-5; D not resolved. The germline gives CDR1 MNHEY, CDR2 SVGAGI. Trimming took off 2 bases at V and 5 bases at J, with 6 bases between the two ends. CDR3 length: 12 residues. This CDR3 reads CASSYGETEAFF. The CDR3 bases are TGTGCCAGCAGTTACGGAGAAACTGAAGCTTTCTTT.

V usage is TRBV2 and J usage is TRBJ1-2, with 8 bases fitting TRBD1. Per the germline V gene, CDR1 is SNHLY and CDR2 is FYNNEI. The length of the CDR3 is 17 residues. Trimming removed 3 bases from V and 6 bases from J; junction bases left unmatched: 15. The CDR3 DNA follows: TGTGCCAGCAGTGAGGGAGGACAGGGAGGACAGTTTAATGGCTACACCTTC. Its protein is CASSEGGQGGQFNGYTF.

V gene TRBV18 combines with J gene TRBJ2-5; TRBD2 aligns across 10 bases. The CDR3 contains 16 residues. Germline assignment: CDR1 KGHSH and CDR2 LQKENI. V shed 3 bases and J 3 bases; nucleotides not matched to a gene: 7. The CDR3 loop is CASSPPSGRLEETQYF. DNA for the CDR3: TGTGCCAGCTCACCCCCTAGCGGGAGACTAGAAGAGACCCAGTACTTC.

This clonotype was observed once. The CDR3 spells CSVEGWGGDTQYF. The DNA for the CDR3 is TGCAGCGTTGAAGGTTGGGGGGGGGATACGCAGTATTTT. V is TRBV29-1 and J is TRBJ2-3; 7 bases line up with TRBD2. V trimming: 1 base; J trimming: 6 bases; junction bases outside the gene matches: 4. The CDR3 is 13 residues long. Germline V gene data show CDR1 as SQVTM and CDR2 as ANQGSEA.

The CDR3 loop is CASSSTSSGRFYEQYV. CDR3 in DNA: TGTGCCAGCAGTTCTACCTCTAGCGGGAGGTTCTACGAGCAGTACGTC. V is TRBV27 and J is TRBJ2-7, with 11 bases identical to TRBD2. The CDR3 loop spans 16 amino acids. Per the germline V gene, CDR1 is MNHEY and CDR2 is SMNVEV (reference sequence). The V gene end was trimmed by 4 bases and the J gene end by 3 bases; junction bases not matched to a gene: 8.

The chain uses TRBV28 and TRBJ2-7, with D possibly TRBD2 on 6 matching bases. Trimming left V 4 bases short and J 2 bases short, with 15 bases between. Germline CDR1 and CDR2: MDHEN and SYDVKM. This CDR3 has 15 residues. For the CDR3, the DNA is TGTGCCAGCAGTTATTCAAGACTAGGAGCCTACGAGCAGTACTTC. Amino acid sequence: CASSYSRLGAYEQYF.

Written as DNA, the CDR3 is TGTGCCAGCAGGGGATCCGGGGCCGAGATTTACAATGAGCAGTTCTTC. This encodes CASRGSGAEIYNEQFF. The V call is TRBV4-2, the J call TRBJ2-1; perhaps D is TRBD1 or TRBD2 (5 bases each). This CDR3 comprises 16 residues. Trimming left V 6 bases short and J 4 bases short, with 19 bases between. From germline, CDR1 is LGHNA and CDR2 YNFKEQ.

The chain has TRBV6-2 or TRBV6-3 and TRBJ2-7, with D unresolved. The CDR3 is 13 amino acids. V was clipped by 0 bases and J by 3 bases, with 6 bases between them. In germline, CDR1 is MNHEY, CDR2 SVGEGT. The CDR3 region is CASSYSGDYEQYF. The DNA for the CDR3 is TGTGCCAGCAGTTACTCGGGTGACTACGAGCAGTACTTC.